The 2 T cell receptor beta chains listed next were all sequenced from one sample in a study of identical twins. TCRdb analysed the 5' RACE reads with MiXCR anew, one entry per CDR3 protein. Of 420,000 or so distinct CDR3 sequences listed, approximately 17% are singletons. Material: naive T cells sorted from blood. The source of these receptors is a man in his forties or fifties in good health.

This clonotype was seen ten or more times. The rearrangement uses TRBV4-2 and TRBJ2-1; D gene unclear. Germline V gene lookup returns CDR1 LGHNA and CDR2 YNFKEQ. The CDR3 extends over 12 amino acids. The germline V and J ends were trimmed by 3 bases and 10 bases, with 10 bases remaining between them. The CDR3 DNA reads as TGTGCCAGCAGCCAGGTCCTGCGAGAGCAGTTCTTC. It is translated as CASSQVLREQFF.

The chain carries TRBV27 and TRBJ2-1; the D is unclear. Looked up from germline, CDR1 is MNHEY and CDR2 is SMNVEV (reference sequence). The V and J ends lost 5 bases and 7 bases respectively, with 15 bases between them. The CDR3 is made up of 14 amino acids. CDR3 protein: CASSHGPSFNEQFF. The CDR3 nucleotides read TGTGCCAGCAGTCATGGACCCTCCTTTAATGAGCAGTTCTTC.